This TCR beta chain is drawn from a study of cytomegalovirus exposure and HLA in healthy donors. As concerns this clone: Its antigen is not known.

The study ran its PCR with 60 Vbeta and 13 Jbeta primers. Assay used: immunoSEQ multiplex PCR; TCRdb lists only in-frame clones, some missing. The sample has 100,000 or so clones; 65% to 85% are singletons. V lost 5 bases to trimming and J lost 0 bases, with 11 bases between them. This CDR3 region has 14 residues. Looked up from germline, CDR1 is GTSNPN and CDR2 is SVGIG (reference sequence). Findings and caveats of the study: CMV serostatus was the only immune exposure information that was available.

Sequenced: PBMCs. The receptor's source is a male donor in good health and CMV-seronegative. V and J are TRBV30 and TRBJ2-1, with a weak D call TRBD2 (5 bases). The CDR3 DNA follows: TGTGCCTGGGTAAAAGGGAGCTCCTACAATGAGCAGTTCTTC. It translates to CAWVKGSSYNEQFF.